The entry below gives a single T cell receptor beta chain sequence along with its context. TCRdb keeps only in-frame clones here, not all; method: immunoSEQ multiplex PCR. The sample shows around 290,000 clones, 75% to 90% of them seen only once. The data were taken from a study of blood T cell repertoires in COVID-19. Study information: From T cells, B-cell-depleted T cells, or PBMCs came the material, which was cDNA or gDNA.

One Seattle source followed patients from active infection through their disease course. Sequences were obtained from peripheral blood. The clonotype comes from a woman aged 70-85 years with COVID-19, enrolled during active disease.

The CDR3 sequence is CAIRTGLNTIYF. Here the CDR3 DNA reads TGTGCCATTCGGACAGGTCTAAACACCATATATTTT. The chain employs TRBV10-3 and TRBJ1-3; TRBD1 aligns across 7 bases. V was pared by 9 bases and J by 6 bases, with 5 bases of the junction left unmatched. Germline V gene sequence: CDR1 ENHRY, CDR2 SYGVKD. The CDR3 is 12 residues long.